What follows is one TCR beta chain and its context. Authors' analysis steps: Amplification of reference gene primers was used by the study to estimate nucleated cell counts. Assay: immunoSEQ multiplex PCR; the TCRdb copy retains only in-frame clones and omits some. For V, J and clone size, that table is used; D and trimming come from the DNA. The repertoire consists of some 60,000 clones, with approximately 77% occurring once and the leading ten covering 25% to 35%. The record originates from a study of blood T cell repertoires in COVID-19. On the study more broadly: COVID-19 samples from acute and convalescent phases originated in the United States, Italy and Spain. PBMCs, B-cell-depleted T cells, or T cells were the source of the cDNA or gDNA that made up the material.

CDR1 is SQVTM, CDR2 ANQGSEA, per germline. The CDR3 has 15 residues. The trim removed 3 bases at V and 5 bases at J, leaving 11 bases unmatched. The source of this sequence is a human donor in a cohort sampled during active COVID-19. The sequenced material came from peripheral blood. This rearrangement joins TRBV29-1 to TRBJ2-5, with 8 bases aligning to TRBD1. CDR3 region: CSVDRRQGTLETQYF. As DNA, the CDR3 is TGCAGCGTTGACCGAAGACAGGGGACTTTGGAGACCCAGTACTTC.